One T cell receptor (beta chain) is described in this entry. Antigen: not known. The data are from a study of Graves' ophthalmopathy and Graves' hyperthyroidism. Study-level findings and limits: A majority of expanded thyroid clonotypes exceeding 0.001 frequency were likewise present in blood.

Amplified TCR beta CDR3 regions were obtained using RNA transcripts as template. HTBI primers were employed in first-round RT-PCR, then a second-round multiplex PCR followed. TCRdb ran MiXCR on the multiplex PCR reads and lists one entry per CDR3 protein. The sample has some 210,000 distinct CDR3 sequences; 29% are singletons. The CDR3 is 11 amino acids. Germline values: CDR1 DFQATT, CDR2 SNEGSKA (reference sequence). V was clipped by 6 bases and J by 4 bases, with 10 bases between them. The sequence was collected from a man over 45 with Graves' ophthalmopathy. Sequencing was performed on peripheral blood. V is TRBV20-1 and J is TRBJ2-7, with D possibly matching TRBD1 (6 bases). The CDR3 region has the DNA TGCAGTGCAGGGGGTGGGTACGAGCAGTACTTC. It encodes CSAGGGYEQYF.